Listed here are 17 T cell receptor beta chains from one sample, sequenced in a study of Tregs in tolerant kidney transplant recipients. Sequencing used immunoSEQ multiplex PCR; TCRdb keeps in-frame clones, though not all of them. The repertoire table contains over 25,000 clones. Sequencing was performed on CD8+ T cells from blood, taken before the transplant. These receptors came from a human donor who received a combined kidney and bone marrow transplant.

Details on this clone: The CDR3 goes on 3 residues after the read ends, and that part is filled in from the germline J gene. The chain has TRBV19 and TRBJ2-7; perhaps TRBD1 as D (6 bases). V lost 4 bases, J lost 0 bases, and 10 bases lay in between. This CDR3 is 14 amino acids long. CDR1 and CDR2 (germline): LNHDA, SQIVND (reference sequence). CDR3 sequence: CASSRNRDSYEQYF. The CDR3 bases that were read are TGTGCCAGTAGTAGAAACAGGGACTCCTACGAG.

Worth noting for this clone: The read finishes 3 residues shy of the CDR3 end, and the germline J gene is used to complete it. The chain employs TRBV2 and TRBJ2-7; 11 nucleotides align to TRBD2. V trimming: 6 bases; J trimming: 2 bases; junction bases outside the gene matches: 12. In germline, CDR1 is SNHLY, CDR2 FYNNEI. The CDR3 is 17 residues long. CDR3 bases read: TGTGCCAGCAGCGTTTACCAGACTAGCGGGATCCCCTACGAG. Encoded protein: CASSVYQTSGIPYE. The CDR3 in full is CASSVYQTSGIPYEQYF.

To note about this clone: The read terminates 3 residues before the CDR3 end, so the remaining end is supplied by the germline J gene. The chain carries TRBV7-7 and TRBJ2-1; TRBD2 might be the D (6 bases). The germline gives CDR1 SSHAT, CDR2 FNYEAQ (reference sequence). The CDR3 is 16 amino acids. The V end lost 0 bases, the J end lost 0 bases, and 9 bases lay between the germline ends. The CDR3 sequence is CASSLARTTSYNEQFF. CDR3 DNA (partial): TGTGCCAGCAGCTTAGCGCGGACTACCTCCTACAATGAG.

Comment on this clone: The DNA ends 3 residues before the CDR3 does, and the rest of the CDR3 is filled in from the germline J gene. V and J are TRBV2 and TRBJ2-7, with 9 bases fitting TRBD2. V gave up 6 bases and J gave up 1 base; unmatched junction bases: 7. The CDR3 extends over 15 amino acids. In germline, CDR1 is SNHLY, CDR2 FYNNEI. The part of the CDR3 DNA that was read is TGTGCCAGCAGGGAGGGGCTAGCGGGGTCCTACGAG. Amino acids: CASREGLAGSYE. The entire CDR3 sequence reads CASREGLAGSYEQYF.

Partial CDR3 DNA: TGTGCCTGCCTCAGGGGGCAGGCTGAA. Protein: CACLRGQAE. The full CDR3 reads CACLRGQAEAFF. V and J are TRBV30 and TRBJ1-1; 8 bases agree with TRBD1. The read halts 3 residues ahead of the CDR3 end, with the missing end drawn from the germline J gene. After removal of 6 bases from V and 6 bases from J, the junction contained 6 bases not matched to a gene. CDR1 GTSNPN and CDR2 SVGIG come from the germline V gene (reference sequence). This CDR3 spans 12 amino acids.

Comments on this clone: The sequenced fragment ends 3 residues before the CDR3 boundary, so the rest is inferred from the germline J gene. This chain uses TRBV5-1 with TRBJ1-4; a weak D match, TRBD1 (6 bases). The CDR3 spans 16 residues. V dropped 4 bases and J dropped 5 bases, with 18 bases sitting between them. From germline, CDR1 is SGHRS and CDR2 YFSETQ. Partial CDR3 DNA: TGCGCCAGCAGCCTTCGGGGGGGCACCCTAAATGAAAAA. Its translation is CASSLRGGTLNEK. The entire CDR3 protein reads CASSLRGGTLNEKLFF.

Of note for this clone: The read terminates 3 residues before the CDR3 end, so the remaining end is supplied by the germline J gene. The rearrangement joins TRBV6-1 to TRBJ1-1; TRBD1 is a possible D gene (5 bases). V lost 3 bases to trimming and J lost 3 bases, with 14 bases between them. This CDR3 contains 15 residues. In germline, CDR1 is MNHNS, CDR2 SASEGT. The chain's CDR3 is CASSDPGGRDTEAFF. The covered CDR3 bases are TGTGCCAGCAGTGACCCCGGGGGTCGGGACACTGAA.

Notes on this clone: The read ends 3 residues before the CDR3 terminus; that terminus is restored from the germline J gene. This chain joins TRBV10-1 and TRBJ2-3; unclear D gene. V was clipped by 3 bases and J by 2 bases, with 12 bases between them. The CDR3 spans 15 residues. From germline, CDR1 is WNHNN and CDR2 SYGVQD (reference sequence). The CDR3: CASSDLAELTDTQYF. The CDR3 bases that were read are TGCGCCAGCAGTGATTTGGCGGAACTCACAGATACG.

In the case of this clone: Read coverage stops 3 residues before the CDR3 terminus; the germline J gene supplies the remainder. This chain links TRBV2 with TRBJ1-2; 8 bases map to TRBD1. The V segment lost 5 bases and the J segment 3 bases; nucleotides outside the gene matches: 2. Germline V CDR1 and CDR2: SNHLY, FYNNEI. The CDR3 has 13 amino acids. CDR3 in amino acids: CASSIQGDYGYTF. The CDR3 bases that were read are TGTGCCAGCAGTATACAGGGGGACTATGGC.

On this clone itself: The CDR3 goes on 3 residues after the read ends, and that part is filled in from the germline J gene. The chain links TRBV6-2 or TRBV6-3 to TRBJ1-5; D call uncertain. The length of the CDR3 is 15 residues. Germline V CDR1 and CDR2: MNHEY, SVGEGT. V was cut by 0 bases and J by 1 base, with 7 bases left in between. The CDR3 region is CASSYSSRSNQPQHF. CDR3 DNA (partial): TGTGCCAGCAGTTACTCGAGCAGGAGCAATCAGCCC.

Comments on this clone: Read data end 3 residues before the CDR3 end; the end is taken from the germline J gene. V and J are TRBV7-2 and TRBJ2-3; a weak D match, TRBD2 (6 bases). The CDR3 has 14 residues. In germline, CDR1 is SGHTA, CDR2 FQGNSA. V lost 5 bases, J lost 2 bases, and 11 bases lay in between. The CDR3 is CASSPEGYTDTQYF. The CDR3 bases that were read are TGTGCCAGCAGCCCGGAGGGGTACACAGATACG.

CDR3 DNA (partial): TGTGCCAGCAGCTTCCTAGCGGGGGCCACAGATACG. It encodes CASSFLAGATDT. The full-length CDR3 reads as CASSFLAGATDTQYF. The chain recombines TRBV7-6 with TRBJ2-3, with 10 bases fitting TRBD2. The read terminates 3 residues before the CDR3 end, so the remaining end is supplied by the germline J gene. The junction had 2 bases not matched to a gene; V was cut back by 3 bases and J by 2 bases. The V gene's germline CDR1 is SGHVS and CDR2 FNYEAQ. This CDR3 region has 15 residues.

Comments on this clone: The read comes to an end 3 residues before the CDR3 does, leaving the germline J gene to fill in the end. The chain carries TRBV5-1 and TRBJ1-1, with D possibly TRBD1 on 5 matching bases. Germline V CDR1 and CDR2: SGHRS, YFSETQ. This CDR3 has 13 residues. Here the CDR3 reads CASSLGGALEAFF. The CDR3 bases that were read are TGCGCCAGCAGCTTGGGAGGGGCACTCGAA.

Remarks on this clone: The CDR3 end falls 3 residues outside the read, so it is completed with the germline J gene. The V and J genes are TRBV5-1 and TRBJ1-4; the D is unclear. V was cut by 6 bases and J by 0 bases, with 9 bases left in between. This CDR3 has 14 amino acids. The germline V gene has CDR1 SGHRS and CDR2 YFSETQ. CDR3 DNA, as far as it was read: TGCGCCAGCAACGAGGGCGCAACTAATGAAAAA. The encoded protein is CASNEGATNEK. The CDR3 in its entirety is CASNEGATNEKLFF.

A word on this clone: The sequence runs out 3 residues before the end of the CDR3; the remainder is reconstructed from the germline J gene. The chain links TRBV13 to TRBJ2-7; TRBD2 matches at 11 bases. Trimming removed 5 bases from V and 2 bases from J; junction bases left unmatched: 5. Germline V lookup: CDR1 PRHDT, CDR2 FYEKMQ (reference sequence). The CDR3 totals 15 residues. The CDR3 loop is CASSALAGGAYEQYF. The sequenced CDR3 bases are TGTGCCAGCAGCGCCCTAGCGGGAGGTGCCTACGAG.

On this clone itself: The read ends 3 residues early relative to the CDR3; the germline J gene fills the gap. The chain combines TRBV7-9 with TRBJ2-3, with TRBD1 matching over 8 bases. Germline V gene lookup returns CDR1 SEHNR and CDR2 FQNEAQ (reference sequence). After removal of 8 bases from V and 5 bases from J, the junction contained 12 bases not matched to a gene. CDR3 size: 15 residues. This CDR3 is CASGRTGQSVDTQYF. The CDR3 DNA, read in part, is TGTGCCAGCGGAAGGACAGGGCAATCGGTAGATACG.

As to this clone: The read ends 3 residues early relative to the CDR3; the germline J gene fills the gap. The V and J genes are TRBV6-1 and TRBJ2-7; 7 bases match TRBD1. J lost 3 bases, V lost 0 bases, and 5 bases had no gene match. In germline, CDR1 is MNHNS, CDR2 SASEGT. The length of the CDR3 is 15 residues. CDR3 bases read: TGTGCCAGCAGTGAAGCGGAGACAGGGTACTACGAG. Encoded protein: CASSEAETGYYE. The whole CDR3 is CASSEAETGYYEQYF.